Listed below are T cell receptor beta chains from one sample, sequenced in a study of cytomegalovirus exposure and HLA in healthy donors. The repertoire was sequenced with immunoSEQ multiplex PCR; TCRdb's copy has only in-frame clones and lacks some. Of approximately 110,000 clones listed, around 15% are singletons. Sequencing was done on a sample of PBMCs. All receptors derive from a female donor in good health and CMV-seronegative. Each CDR3 is given with its conserved first and last residue. A D gene is named only where the DNA matches it firmly. Size is omitted from some rows. Given values are once, few, many or a class for expanded clones.

V gene	D gene	clone size	J gene	CDR3 DNA	CDR3 protein
TRBV7-6	NA	NA	TRBJ1-1	TGTGCCAGCAGCCCTATTGCAGGGGACCTAAACACTGAAGCTTTCTTT	CASSPIAGDLNTEAFF
TRBV29-1	TRBD2	NA	TRBJ2-2	TGCAGCGCTTTACTAGCGGGAGTTACCGGGGAGCTGTTTTTT	CSALLAGVTGELFF
TRBV27	TRBD1	NA	TRBJ1-2	TGTGCCAGCAGTTCGGCAATCCGGGACAGGCAAAATGGCTACACCTTC	CASSSAIRDRQNGYTF
TRBV10-1	NA	NA	TRBJ2-3	TGCGCCAGCAGTACGACAAAGGGCACAGATACGCAGTATTTT	CASSTTKGTDTQYF
TRBV10-3	NA	NA	TRBJ1-2	TGTGCCATCAGTGAATCCGGGTATGGCTACACCTTC	CAISESGYGYTF
TRBV11-2	NA	NA	TRBJ1-1	TGTGCCAGCAGCTTCTTCGGACAGCCCGACACTGAAGCTTTCTTT	CASSFFGQPDTEAFF
TRBV5-8	TRBD1	NA	TRBJ1-4	TGTGCCAGCAGCTTGACAGGGGGATTTAATGAAAAACTGTTTTTT	CASSLTGGFNEKLFF
TRBV5-6	TRBD1	NA	TRBJ2-1	TGTGCCAGCAGCCGGGAGTGGACAGGGGACAATGAGCAGTTCTTC	CASSREWTGDNEQFF
TRBV6-5	TRBD1	few	TRBJ1-2	TGTGCCAGCAGTGAACAGGGGGCGCTCTCTGGCTACACCTTC	CASSEQGALSGYTF
TRBV28	TRBD2	few	TRBJ2-3	TGTGCCAGCAGTTTGGTGCGTAGGCTAGCGGTCACAGATACGCAGTATTTT	CASSLVRRLAVTDTQYF
TRBV4-3	NA	NA	TRBJ1-1	TGCGCCAGCAGCCAAGATTACAGGCATAACACTGAAGCTTTCTTT	CASSQDYRHNTEAFF
TRBV18	NA	few	TRBJ1-3	TGTGCCAGCTCACCTCCCCGGCCGGGTTGGGGAAACACCATATATTTT	CASSPPRPGWGNTIYF
TRBV5-4	NA	NA	TRBJ1-1	TGTGCCAGCAGCCCGCCAGGGGCCAGATACACTGAAGCTTTCTTT	CASSPPGARYTEAFF
TRBV27	TRBD1	few	TRBJ1-4	TGTGCCAGCAGCCACAGGCCGGGACAGGGCCCGGAGAAACTGTTTTTT	CASSHRPGQGPEKLFF
TRBV4-3	NA	NA	TRBJ2-1	TGCGCCAGCAGCCAAGATCGGGGTACTGAGCAGTTCTTC	CASSQDRGTEQFF
TRBV28	NA	NA	TRBJ1-5	TGTGCCAGCAGCCTAGTTCTAAGGCGGGCCAATCAGCCCCAGCATTTT	CASSLVLRRANQPQHF
TRBV10-3	TRBD2	NA	TRBJ2-6	TGTGCCATCAGTGAGTCGATTGTACTAGCGGGAAGCTCTGGGGCCAACGTCCTGACTTTC	CAISESIVLAGSSGANVLTF
TRBV10-2	NA	NA	TRBJ1-4	TGCGCCAGCAGTGATATAGGGGTCGCCGGTCGGGAAAAACTGTTTTTT	CASSDIGVAGREKLFF
TRBV29-1	NA	NA	TRBJ2-4	TGCAGCGTTGAAGAAGGCTGGGGGCCAGGGATCATTCAGTACTTC	CSVEEGWGPGIIQYF
TRBV29-1	TRBD1	NA	TRBJ2-1	TGCAGCGTTGACACGGGACAGGACTACAATGAGCAGTTCTTC	CSVDTGQDYNEQFF
TRBV19	TRBD1	NA	TRBJ1-5	TGTGCCAGTAGTGTAGACAGGGGGCTGGTCCAGCCCCAGCATTTT	CASSVDRGLVQPQHF
TRBV4-1	NA	NA	TRBJ2-7	TGCGCCAGCAGCCAAGATTCGGCAGGGTACTACGAGCAGTACTTC	CASSQDSAGYYEQYF
TRBV27	TRBD1	few	TRBJ1-5	TGTGCCAGCAAGGGACAGGGGGGCAATCAGCCCCAGCATTTT	CASKGQGGNQPQHF
TRBV7-8	NA	NA	TRBJ1-1	TGTGCCAGCAGCTTTCATATGGCCGAAGCTTTCTTT	CASSFHMAEAFF
TRBV5-1	NA	few	TRBJ1-2	TGCGCCAGCAGCGACAGGACGGCAGATGGCTACACCTTC	CASSDRTADGYTF
TRBV30	NA	few	TRBJ1-5	TGTGCCTGGAGTGTAGGCGGTAGCAATCAGCCCCAGCATTTT	CAWSVGGSNQPQHF
TRBV28	NA	NA	TRBJ1-4	TGTGCCAGCAGCAGTGGAGTGAGGCTTATTGAAAAACTGTTTTTT	CASSSGVRLIEKLFF
TRBV28	NA	few	TRBJ1-5	TGTGCCAGCAGTTTCATAAACCAATTCTCCAGGGATAGCAATCAGCCCCAGCATTTT	CASSFINQFSRDSNQPQHF
TRBV9	NA	NA	TRBJ2-7	TGTGCCAGCAGCCCGGGTTCCGAGCAGTACTTC	CASSPGSEQYF
TRBV2	TRBD2	few	TRBJ2-5	TGTGCCAGCAGTCCGACTAGCGGGATCCAAGAGACCCAATACTTC	CASSPTSGIQETQYF
TRBV20-1	NA	few	TRBJ2-7	TGCAGTGCCCTTGTAGCCTACGAGCAGTACTTC	CSALVAYEQYF
TRBV7-2	TRBD2	NA	TRBJ2-3	TGTGCCAGCAGCCTGAGAGCGGGGCGCACAGATACGCAGTATTTT	CASSLRAGRTDTQYF
TRBV7-9	NA	once	TRBJ1-5	TGTGCCAGCAGCCCGCAGGGCGTTCCTCAGCCCCAGCATTTT	CASSPQGVPQPQHF
TRBV9	TRBD1	NA	TRBJ1-2	TGTGCCAGCAGCGGAAGGACAGGGGCGTTTTTCGGCTACACCTTC	CASSGRTGAFFGYTF
TRBV5-1	TRBD1	few	TRBJ2-7	TGCGCCAGCAGCCCGACAGGGGGCGCACCAGAGCAGTACTTC	CASSPTGGAPEQYF
TRBV5-4	NA	NA	TRBJ1-1	TGTGCCAGCAGCTTAGTTCGGTCGTCGAACACTGAAGCTTTCTTT	CASSLVRSSNTEAFF
TRBV4-1	TRBD2	NA	TRBJ2-1	TGCGCCAGCGGGACTAGCGGGACCCCCTATGAGCAGTTCTTC	CASGTSGTPYEQFF
TRBV5-4	NA	NA	TRBJ1-3	TGTGCCAGCAGCTTGGCAGGGGTATCTGGAAACACCATATATTTT	CASSLAGVSGNTIYF
TRBV29-1	TRBD1	few	TRBJ1-1	TGCAGCGTGACAAGAGACAGGGGCACCACTGAAGCTTTCTTT	CSVTRDRGTTEAFF
TRBV7-9	TRBD1	few	TRBJ1-2	TGTGCCAGCAGCCCGGGACCTTCCGGGACAGGGTCTTATGGCTACACCTTC	CASSPGPSGTGSYGYTF
TRBV19	NA	few	TRBJ1-5	TGTGCCAGTAGCTTCTCTGCAGGGGCTCAGCCCCAGCATTTT	CASSFSAGAQPQHF
TRBV28	NA	few	TRBJ1-1	TGTGCCAGCAGTTGGGCAGGGATGAACACTGAAGCTTTCTTT	CASSWAGMNTEAFF
TRBV10-1	TRBD1	few	TRBJ2-5	TGCGCCAGCAGTGGCCCGGACAGGGGGGGACCGATTCAAGAGACCCAGTACTTC	CASSGPDRGGPIQETQYF
TRBV11-2	NA	NA	TRBJ2-5	TGTGCCAGCAAGACCTTTCGCGGGAAAGCCAACCAAGAGACCCAGTACTTC	CASKTFRGKANQETQYF
TRBV19	NA	few	TRBJ1-2	TGTGCCAGTATGAAGGACAGTCGGACCACTAACTATGGCTACACCTTC	CASMKDSRTTNYGYTF
TRBV19	TRBD2	few	TRBJ2-7	TGTGCCGATTTACGGGGACTAGCGGGAGCGGTTCCAAACGAGCAGTACTTC	CADLRGLAGAVPNEQYF
TRBV27	NA	few	TRBJ2-2	TGTGCCAGCAGTCGGATCCAGTTTGAGGGGAACACCGGGGAGCTGTTTTTT	CASSRIQFEGNTGELFF
TRBV4-1	TRBD2	NA	TRBJ2-7	TGCGCCAGCAGCCAAATGGGACTAGCGACTGACGAGCAGTACTTC	CASSQMGLATDEQYF
TRBV7-9	NA	many	TRBJ2-1	TGTGCCAGCAGCCGGACAGTCCGAGACTACAATGAGCAGTTCTTC	CASSRTVRDYNEQFF